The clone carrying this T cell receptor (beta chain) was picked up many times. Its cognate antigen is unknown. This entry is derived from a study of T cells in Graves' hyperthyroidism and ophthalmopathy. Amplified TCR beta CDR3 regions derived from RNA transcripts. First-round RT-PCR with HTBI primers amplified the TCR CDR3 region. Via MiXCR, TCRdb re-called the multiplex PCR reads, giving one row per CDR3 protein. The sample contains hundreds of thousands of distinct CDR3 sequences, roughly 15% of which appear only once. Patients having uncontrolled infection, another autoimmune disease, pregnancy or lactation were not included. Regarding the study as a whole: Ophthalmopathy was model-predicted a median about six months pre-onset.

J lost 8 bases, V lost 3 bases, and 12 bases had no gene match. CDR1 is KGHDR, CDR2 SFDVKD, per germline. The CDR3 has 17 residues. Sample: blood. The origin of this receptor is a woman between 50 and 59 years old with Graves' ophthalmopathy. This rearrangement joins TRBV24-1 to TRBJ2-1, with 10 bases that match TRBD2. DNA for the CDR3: TGTGCCACCAGTGATCCTACCACAGCGGGAGGGAGACATGAGCAGTTCTTC. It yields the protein CATSDPTTAGGRHEQFF.